The clone carrying this TCR beta chain came up a few times. Profiling relied on immunoSEQ multiplex PCR, and the TCRdb table lists in-frame clones only, not all of them. The sample includes approximately 30,000 clones, roughly 78% of them seen just once. The sample comes from a study of early stage breast cancer tumors. The sample comprised blood. This clonotype was sampled from a person aged 55 to 70 with breast cancer.

This CDR3 is CASRIRRGKLFF. The CDR3 bases are TGCGCCAGCAGGATTAGGAGGGGAAAACTGTTTTTT. The chain uses TRBV10-2 and TRBJ1-4; D is perhaps TRBD1 (5 bases). V was pared by 6 bases and J by 10 bases, with 12 bases between. Germline V gene data show CDR1 as WSHSY and CDR2 as SAAADI. CDR3 length: 12 amino acids.